This T cell receptor beta chain originates from a study of T-cell memory formation after mild COVID-19. A 5'RACE reaction primed in the constant segment made cDNA libraries of TCR alpha and TCR beta, and these carried sample barcodes and UMIs. TCRdb processed the 5' RACE reads anew with MiXCR; each CDR3 protein has one entry. The profile shows about 200,000 distinct CDR3 sequences, around 17% of them singletons. The CDR3 extends over 12 amino acids. V lost 6 bases, J lost 12 bases, and 10 bases stayed unmatched. The germline CDR1 and CDR2 sequences are ENHRY and SYGVKD. Study-level findings and limits: Those CD4+ clones that contracted were mainly in CM and EM (CD8+ ones in EMRA). Day 15 to 85 contracting clones showed balanced CD4/CD8; later expanders leaned CD4+. The pre-infection memory compartment contained some responding clones, suggesting cross-reactive memory joined.

In its sample, this clonotype was seen a few times. Antigen: not known. The clonotype comes from an adult woman who had mild COVID-19 (a few samples of this study predate the infection). Cell type and time point are not known. V and J are TRBV10-3 and TRBJ1-1, with 7 bases fitting TRBD1. The sample consisted of PBMCs or a T cell subset sorted from them (not recorded which). CDR3: CAISLDRVLTFF. CDR3 DNA sequence: TGTGCCATCAGCCTTGACAGGGTGTTGACTTTCTTT.